One sample yielded the 27 T cell receptor beta chains listed below, sequenced in a study of beta chain features in type 1 diabetes. General study results and limits: Moderately but significantly shorter TCRB CDR3s were found in Type 1 diabetes patients in all four CD4+ subsets.

The study reverse transcribed the entire isolated RNA, so it sequenced expressed TCRB transcripts. The assay was immunoSEQ multiplex PCR, and TCRdb's table has in-frame clones only and misses some. The sample records nearly 700,000 clones, around an eighth being singletons. These receptors lack a known antigen. Sequenced material: naive CD4+ T cells from blood. These receptors all stem from a man aged 18 to 35 with type 1 diabetes.

This clone was found a few times. This chain joins TRBV4-1 and TRBJ2-1, with TRBD2 matching 7 bases. This CDR3 is 16 amino acids long. V lost 4 bases, J lost 0 bases, and 6 bases stayed unmatched. Germline V CDR1 and CDR2: MGHRA, YSYEKL. The CDR3 here is CASSPGGGFSYNEQFF. CDR3 DNA sequence: TGCGCCAGCAGCCCAGGCGGGGGTTTCTCCTACAATGAGCAGTTCTTC.

This clone was counted only a few times. The chain joins TRBV7-2 to TRBJ1-1; D remains ambiguous. Germline values: CDR1 SGHTA, CDR2 FQGNSA. Trimming took 5 bases from V and 1 from J, leaving 8 bases between them. The CDR3 totals 13 residues. DNA for the CDR3: TGTGCCAGCAGCGGCGGGAGGAACACTGAAGCTTTCTTT. Translating gives CASSGGRNTEAFF. The full variable domain, with the rest looked up from reference TRBV7-2 and TRBJ1-1, is GAGVSQSPSNKVTEKGKDVELRCDPISGHTALYWYRQSLGQGLEFLIYFQGNSAPDKSGLPSDRFSAERTGGSVSTLTIQRTQQEDSAVYLCASSGGRNTEAFFGQGTRLTVV.

The rearrangement links TRBV7-6 to TRBJ2-5; D is ambiguous. This CDR3 contains 13 residues. V was trimmed by 4 bases and J by 2 bases, leaving 8 bases between them. CDR1 and CDR2 (germline): SGHVS, FNYEAQ. The CDR3 reads CASSSSGQETQYF. In nucleotides, the CDR3 is TGTGCCAGCAGCTCGTCTGGTCAAGAGACCCAGTACTTC.

V is TRBV5-1 and J is TRBJ2-2; D might be TRBD2 (5 bases). Per the germline V gene, CDR1 is SGHRS and CDR2 is YFSETQ. Trimming took 0 bases from V and 1 from J, leaving 10 bases between them. The CDR3 runs 16 residues. Here the CDR3 DNA reads TGCGCCAGCAGCTTGGTGTCACGGGGGAACACCGGGGAGCTGTTTTTT. It yields the protein CASSLVSRGNTGELFF.

This clone occurred a few times. The chain couples TRBV30 to TRBJ2-5; D unresolved. The germline V gene encodes CDR1 GTSNPN and CDR2 SVGIG (reference sequence). CDR3 length: 12 residues. The V gene lost 1 base and the J gene lost 2 bases, with 5 bases spanning the gap. CDR3 coding DNA: TGTGCCTGGAGTGACGGGCAAGAGACCCAGTACTTC. Its protein is CAWSDGQETQYF. Variable domain in full (rest from reference TRBV30 and TRBJ2-5): SQTIHQWPATLVQPVGSPLSLECTVEGTSNPNLYWYRQAAGRGLQLLFYSVGIGQISSEVPQNLSASRPQDRQFILSSKKLLLSDSGFYLCAWSDGQETQYFGPGTRLLVL.

V usage is TRBV7-9 and J usage is TRBJ1-2; TRBD1 is a possible D gene (5 bases). The CDR3 is 13 residues long. Between the trimmed V and J ends, which lost 5 bases and 4 bases, there was a span of 11 bases. Germline V gene lookup returns CDR1 SEHNR and CDR2 FQNEAQ (reference sequence). The CDR3 loop reads CASSQRDLYGYTF. In DNA form, the CDR3 reads TGTGCCAGCAGCCAAAGGGACCTCTATGGCTACACCTTC.

In its sample, this clone was seen a few times. The chain joins TRBV9 to TRBJ2-5; either TRBD1 or TRBD2 may supply D (5 bases each). The CDR3 totals 16 residues. CDR1 SGDLS and CDR2 YYNGEE come from the germline V gene. Trimming took off 3 bases at V and 2 bases at J, with 17 bases between the two ends. The CDR3, as DNA: TGTGCCAGCAGCGCTCACCCGGGACGGATACAAGAGACCCAGTACTTC. Its translation: CASSAHPGRIQETQYF.

The genes are TRBV7-2 and TRBJ1-4, with D perhaps TRBD1 (6 bases). The germline CDR1 and CDR2 sequences are SGHTA and FQGNSA. The CDR3 length is 16 residues. V gave up 1 base and J gave up 8 bases, with 17 bases separating them. This CDR3 reads CASSLGGGTRLEKLFF. CDR3 sequence (DNA): TGTGCCAGCAGCTTAGGGGGCGGGACAAGGTTGGAAAAACTGTTTTTT. The full variable domain, in which reference TRBV7-2 and TRBJ1-4 provide the parts outside the CDR3, is GAGVSQSPSNKVTEKGKDVELRCDPISGHTALYWYRQSLGQGLEFLIYFQGNSAPDKSGLPSDRFSAERTGGSVSTLTIQRTQQEDSAVYLCASSLGGGTRLEKLFFGSGTQLSVL.

This clone has just a few counts. V gene TRBV28 combines with J gene TRBJ2-4, with D uncertain. The CDR3 length is 13 residues. Germline CDR1 is MDHEN and CDR2 is SYDVKM. Trimming removed 3 bases from V and 6 bases from J, with 9 bases in between. The CDR3 reads CASSLVVGNIQYF. The CDR3 DNA reads TGTGCCAGCAGTTTGGTGGTGGGAAACATTCAGTACTTC.

This clone was observed a handful of times. The gene calls are TRBV10-1 and TRBJ2-6; 8 positions match TRBD1. Per germline, CDR1 WNHNN and CDR2 SYGVQD (reference sequence). The CDR3 contains 16 residues. After removal of 2 bases from V and 8 bases from J, the junction contained 8 bases not matched to a gene. CDR3: CASSEMGQGAPNVLTF. The CDR3 region has the DNA TGCGCCAGCAGTGAGATGGGTCAGGGGGCACCCAACGTCCTGACTTTC.

Of note for this clone: The junction shows a germline mismatch at one end, possibly a read error. CDR3 coding DNA: TGTGCCAGCAGCCCTTACCCCGACCCCTGGTTT. Protein product: CASSPYPDPWF. This sequence joins TRBV7-2 and TRBJ2-3, with D unclear. Germline V gene lookup returns CDR1 SGHTA and CDR2 FQGNSA. The CDR3 spans 11 residues.

CDR3 DNA: TGTGCCTGGAGCGATGGAGTACAGGGGCTATTGGAGCAGTACTTC. It is translated as CAWSDGVQGLLEQYF. The V gene is TRBV30, the J gene TRBJ2-5, with 7 bases lining up with TRBD1. Germline trimming cut 3 bases from V and 11 bases from J; bases unmatched to any gene: 18. The V gene's germline CDR1 is GTSNPN and CDR2 SVGIG (reference sequence). This CDR3 is 15 amino acids long.

The V gene is TRBV2, the J gene TRBJ1-6; TRBD1 aligns across 9 bases. Germline lookup yields CDR1 SNHLY and CDR2 FYNNEI. This CDR3 is 12 amino acids long. V trimming: 10 bases; J trimming: 10 bases; junction bases outside the gene matches: 5. CDR3 sequence reads: CATTGGPSPLHF. CDR3 in DNA: TGTGCCACCACAGGGGGCCCCTCACCCCTCCACTTT. Looking up the rest from reference TRBV2 and TRBJ1-6 gives the full variable domain: EPEVTQTPSHQVTQMGQEVILRCVPISNHLYFYWYRQILGQKVEFLVSFYNNEISEKSEIFDDQFSVERPDGSNFTLKIRSTKLEDSAMYFCATTGGPSPLHFGNGTRLTVT.

The sample holds a few counts of this clone. This sequence joins TRBV11-2 and TRBJ1-3, with TRBD1 as a possible D gene (6 bases). The CDR3 contains 16 residues. V lost 5 bases, J lost 0 bases, and 14 bases lay in between. Germline V gene lookup returns CDR1 SGHAT and CDR2 FQNNGV. In nucleotides, the CDR3 is TGTGCCAGCAGCCTTGGGGGGGCCAGCTCTGGAAACACCATATATTTT. Its translation: CASSLGGASSGNTIYF.

In this sample, this clone turned up a few times. The rearrangement links TRBV5-1 to TRBJ2-7, with D possibly being TRBD1 or TRBD2 (6 bases each). V lost 0 bases and J lost 2, with 12 bases in between. This CDR3 region has 15 residues. Germline V lookup: CDR1 SGHRS, CDR2 YFSETQ. CDR3 coding DNA: TGCGCCAGCAGCTTGGTGGGGGGCTTGACCTACGAGCAGTACTTC. Translation: CASSLVGGLTYEQYF.

This clone showed up just a few times. The chain employs TRBV30 and TRBJ1-3; D remains unclear. The CDR3 is 14 residues long. The V and J ends lost 4 bases and 3 bases respectively, with 13 bases between them. From germline, CDR1 is GTSNPN and CDR2 SVGIG (reference sequence). The CDR3 coding sequence is TGTGCCTGGATCAGATCGCATTATGGAAACACCATATATTTT. Its translation is CAWIRSHYGNTIYF.

The rearrangement uses TRBV7-2 and TRBJ2-3; D possibly corresponds to TRBD2 (7 bases). CDR1 SGHTA and CDR2 FQGNSA come from the germline V gene. Trimming left V 5 bases short and J 5 bases short, with 14 bases between. The CDR3 has 14 residues. The CDR3 protein is CASSLGGAVDTQYF. The CDR3, as DNA: TGTGCCAGCAGCCTAGGGGGGGCCGTAGATACGCAGTATTTT.

The gene calls are TRBV5-1 and TRBJ1-4; no reliable D call. V was clipped by 5 bases and J by 5 bases, with 7 bases between them. This CDR3 is 12 amino acids long. Germline loops: CDR1 SGHRS, CDR2 YFSETQ. The CDR3 sequence is CASSTENEKLFF. CDR3 DNA: TGCGCCAGCAGTACAGAGAATGAAAAACTGTTTTTT.

In this sample, this clone turned up a few times. The chain combines TRBV10-3 with TRBJ1-2; D is possibly TRBD1 (5 bases). Trimming removed 2 bases from V and 1 base from J, with 17 bases in between. CDR3 size: 17 residues. Germline V gene data show CDR1 as ENHRY and CDR2 as SYGVKD. This CDR3 reads CAISEGAGYGFNYGYTF. The CDR3 DNA is TGTGCCATCAGTGAGGGGGCAGGGTACGGATTTAACTATGGCTACACCTTC.

A few counts support this clone. The chain combines TRBV6-5 with TRBJ2-7, with D tentatively TRBD2 (7 bases). Germline CDR1 is MNHEY and CDR2 is SVGAGI. This CDR3 region has 14 residues. V lost 5 bases and J 7 bases, leaving 18 bases between the germline ends. This chain's CDR3 is CASSNPGGRWEQYF. CDR3 sequence (DNA): TGTGCCAGCAGTAACCCCGGGGGGCGCTGGGAGCAGTACTTC.

J is TRBJ1-2 and V is TRBV15; 7 bases map to TRBD1. The V gene's germline CDR1 is LNHNV and CDR2 YYDKDF (reference sequence). Trimming cost V 3 bases and J 2 bases; bases outside gene matches: 6. The CDR3 is made up of 15 amino acids. Here the CDR3 reads CATSRALTGNYGYTF. CDR3 nucleotides: TGTGCCACCAGCAGGGCCCTGACAGGGAACTATGGCTACACCTTC.

This clone was picked up a small number of times. V and J are TRBV27 and TRBJ2-7; a weak D match, TRBD2 (7 bases). The CDR3 is 16 residues long. Germline CDR1 is MNHEY and CDR2 is SMNVEV (reference sequence). The V and J ends lost 6 bases and 3 bases respectively, with 21 bases between them. CDR3 bases: TGTGCCAGCAGCCTGGGGGGGACACCCGTAGGCTACGAGCAGTACTTC. This translates into CASSLGGTPVGYEQYF.

The rearrangement links TRBV30 to TRBJ1-2, with 9 bases that match TRBD1. The CDR3 consists of 13 residues. CDR1 GTSNPN and CDR2 SVGIG come from the germline V gene (reference sequence). J lost 8 bases, V lost 2 bases, and 6 bases had no gene match. The CDR3 is CAWSSGTGTGYTF. The CDR3 nucleotides are TGTGCCTGGAGTAGCGGGACAGGGACCGGCTACACCTTC.

The table lists this clone with a few counts. The chain links TRBV25-1 to TRBJ2-3; 9 bases are a match to TRBD1. CDR3 size: 16 residues. V was clipped by 2 bases and J by 2 bases; unmatched bases: 5. Germline-derived CDR1 and CDR2 are MGHDK and SYGVNS. CDR3 in amino acids: CASSELRTGDTDTQYF. The CDR3 DNA reads as TGTGCCAGCAGTGAACTCCGGACAGGGGACACAGATACGCAGTATTTT.

This clone was counted between two and nine times. The chain combines TRBV7-2 with TRBJ2-1; 10 nucleotides match TRBD2. Trimming removed 4 bases from V and 0 bases from J; junction bases left unmatched: 0. The V gene's germline CDR1 is SGHTA and CDR2 FQGNSA. This CDR3 is built from 15 residues. CDR3 in amino acids: CASSWTSGSYNEQFF. The CDR3 bases are TGTGCCAGCAGCTGGACTAGCGGCTCCTACAATGAGCAGTTCTTC.

There are a few counts of this clone. V is TRBV7-2 and J is TRBJ2-7, with 7 bases aligning to TRBD1. This CDR3 is built from 15 residues. Per the germline V gene, CDR1 is SGHTA and CDR2 is FQGNSA. V was clipped by 5 bases and J by 2 bases; unmatched bases: 9. The CDR3 DNA reads as TGTGCCAGCAGCCTCGGGACAGCCTTTACCTACGAGCAGTACTTC. Encoded protein: CASSLGTAFTYEQYF.

This clone was counted ten times or more. V usage is TRBV7-9 and J usage is TRBJ2-1; the D gene is possibly TRBD1 (6 bases). There are 11 residues in the CDR3. Trimming took off 6 bases at V and 10 bases at J, with 10 bases between the two ends. Germline CDR1 SEHNR, CDR2 FQNEAQ (reference sequence). The CDR3 sequence is CASRDQGEQFF. The CDR3 DNA sequence: TGTGCCAGCAGGGACCAGGGGGAGCAGTTCTTC. Full variable domain (missing parts from reference TRBV7-9 and TRBJ2-1): DTGVSQNPRHKITKRGQNVTFRCDPISEHNRLYWYRQTLGQGPEFLTYFQNEAQLEKSRLLSDRFSAERPKGSFSTLEIQRTEQGDSAMYLCASRDQGEQFFGPGTRLTVL.